This T cell receptor (beta chain) is from a study of CD8+ T cells in alopecia areata. This CDR3 has 14 residues. V lost 1 base and J 0 bases, leaving 5 bases between the germline ends. Germline V gene lookup returns CDR1 MGHRA and CDR2 YSYEKL. This clone has a single count. Antigen unknown. Study conclusions and caveats: Sharing of TCRs across patients appeared less clear than in mice, possibly for HLA-related reasons. In blood and scalp, many expanded lesional clones persisted during tofacitinib.

Sample treatment: oral pan-JAK inhibitor, 5-10 mg twice daily. As the sequencing template, cDNA was produced by extracting RNA and reverse transcribing it. The method was immunoSEQ multiplex PCR; TCRdb's version includes in-frame clones alone and lacks a portion of them. The sample includes 130,000 or so clones, around 86% of them seen just once. This TCR came from a human donor with alopecia areata. Here the sequenced sample was CD8+ T cells sorted from blood, taken at week 4, from a patient treated with tofacitinib. J is TRBJ2-3 and V is TRBV4-1; D not resolved. In nucleotides, the CDR3 is TGCGCCAGCAGCCAAGTCAGCAGCACAGATACGCAGTATTTT. Amino acids: CASSQVSSTDTQYF.